This TCR beta chain was sequenced for a study of T cells in Graves' hyperthyroidism and ophthalmopathy. As concerns this clonotype: Just one base apart from a much larger clone, this may be a read error.

TCR beta CDR3 region amplification was performed from RNA transcripts. HTBI primers drove first-round RT-PCR of the TCR CDR3. In TCRdb, the multiplex PCR reads were re-called with MiXCR into one record per CDR3 protein. The top ten clones hold about 26% of a sample with 300,000 to 400,000 distinct CDR3 sequences, approximately 15% of them seen once. Per germline, CDR1 MNHEY and CDR2 SMNVEV (reference sequence). The CDR3 runs to 12 residues. Specimen: blood. The receptor's source is a woman in her 30s with Graves' hyperthyroidism. This rearrangement joins TRBV27 to TRBJ1-1, with D perhaps TRBD1 (5 bases). CDR3 amino acids: CVSRDPNTEAFF. CDR3 bases: TGTGTCAGCAGGGATCCGAACACTGAAGCTTTCTTT.